This paragraph covers one TCR beta chain sequence. The data belong to a study of blood T cells in healthy people across ages. Then a second PCR, running roughly 7 to 11 cycles, was carried out with a sample-barcoded 5' primer and a J-beta primer mix. Every sample produced at least 3 million CDR3-containing paired-end reads. TCRdb reprocessed the 5' RACE reads with MiXCR, giving one entry per CDR3 protein. The repertoire holds 920,000 or so distinct CDR3 sequences, 40% to 55% seen once, with under 20% in the top ten. Sample donors were healthy Caucasian individuals that came from Russia, aged roughly 6 to 100. At least 5.5 micrograms of total RNA were extracted per sample. The TCR sequence derives from a woman aged 60-75 years in good health. Specimen: blood.

The CDR3 loop is CASSPRRWREVGEQYF. The CDR3 DNA reads as TGTGCCAGCAGTCCGCGACGTTGGCGGGAGGTTGGTGAGCAGTACTTC. The chain links TRBV27 to TRBJ2-7, with 8 bases that match TRBD2. J was trimmed by 7 bases and V by 5 bases; bases with no gene match: 16. CDR1 and CDR2 (germline): MNHEY, SMNVEV (reference sequence). The CDR3 totals 16 residues.